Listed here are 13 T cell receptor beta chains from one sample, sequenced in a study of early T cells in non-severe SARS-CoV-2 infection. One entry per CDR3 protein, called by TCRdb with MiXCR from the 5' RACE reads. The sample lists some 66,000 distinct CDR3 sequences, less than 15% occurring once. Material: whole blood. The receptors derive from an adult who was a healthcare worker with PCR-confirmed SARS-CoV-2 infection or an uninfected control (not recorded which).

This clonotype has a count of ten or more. CDR3 nucleotides: TGCAGTGCTAGAGTGTGGGGCGAGCAGTACTTC. It translates to CSARVWGEQYF. The chain links TRBV20-1 to TRBJ2-7; D is uncertain. The germline V gene encodes CDR1 DFQATT and CDR2 SNEGSKA (reference sequence). Deletions cut 1 base from V and 6 bases from J, with 7 bases between. There are 11 residues in the CDR3.

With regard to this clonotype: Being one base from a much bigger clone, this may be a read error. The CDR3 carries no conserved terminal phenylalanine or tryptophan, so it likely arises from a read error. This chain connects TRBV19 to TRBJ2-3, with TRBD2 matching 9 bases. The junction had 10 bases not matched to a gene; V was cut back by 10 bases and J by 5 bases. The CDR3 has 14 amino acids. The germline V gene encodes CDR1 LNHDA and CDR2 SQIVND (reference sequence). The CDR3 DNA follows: TGTGCCACAGGGTTGGCGGGAGGGGTAGATACGCAGTATCTT. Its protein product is CATGLAGGVDTQYL.

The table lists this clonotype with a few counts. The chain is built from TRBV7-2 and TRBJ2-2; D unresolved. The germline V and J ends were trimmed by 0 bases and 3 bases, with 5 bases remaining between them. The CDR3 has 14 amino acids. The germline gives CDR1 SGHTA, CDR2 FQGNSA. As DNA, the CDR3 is TGTGCCAGCAGCTTAGCGGTGCACACCGGGGAGCTGTTTTTT. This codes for CASSLAVHTGELFF.

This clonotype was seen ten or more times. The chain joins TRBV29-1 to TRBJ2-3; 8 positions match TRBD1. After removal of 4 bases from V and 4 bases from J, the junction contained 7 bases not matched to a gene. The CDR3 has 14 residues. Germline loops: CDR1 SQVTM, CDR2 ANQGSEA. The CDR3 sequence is CSVASGGFADTQYF. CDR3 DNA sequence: TGCAGCGTTGCGTCAGGGGGCTTCGCAGATACGCAGTATTTT.

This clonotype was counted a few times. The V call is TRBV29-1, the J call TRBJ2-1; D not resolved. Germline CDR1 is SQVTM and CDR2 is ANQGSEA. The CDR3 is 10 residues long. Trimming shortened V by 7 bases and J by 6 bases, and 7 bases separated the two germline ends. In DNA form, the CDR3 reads TGCAGCGGGGGAAGCAATGAGCAGTTCTTC. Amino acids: CSGGSNEQFF.

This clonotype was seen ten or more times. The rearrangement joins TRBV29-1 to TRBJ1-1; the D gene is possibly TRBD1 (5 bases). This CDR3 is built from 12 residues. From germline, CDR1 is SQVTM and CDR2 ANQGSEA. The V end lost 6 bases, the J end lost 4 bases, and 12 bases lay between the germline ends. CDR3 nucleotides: TGCAGCGTCGCCGGACATTTCACTGAAGCTTTCTTT. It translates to CSVAGHFTEAFF.

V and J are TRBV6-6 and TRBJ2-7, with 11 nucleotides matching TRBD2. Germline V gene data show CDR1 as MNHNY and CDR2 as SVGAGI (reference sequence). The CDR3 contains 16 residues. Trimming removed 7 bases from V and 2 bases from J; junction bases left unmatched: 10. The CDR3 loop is CASNPLGLAETYEQYF. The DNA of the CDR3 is TGTGCCAGCAACCCGCTGGGACTAGCGGAAACCTACGAGCAGTACTTC.

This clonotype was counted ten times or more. The CDR3 region is CASSPRGGRATEAFF. The CDR3 nucleotides are TGTGCCAGCAGCCCTCGCGGAGGGCGGGCCACTGAAGCTTTCTTT. The J gene is TRBJ1-1, the V gene TRBV12-3 or TRBV12-4, with D hard to call. V lost 6 bases, J lost 4 bases, and 18 bases lay in between. The CDR3 sequence is 15 residues long.

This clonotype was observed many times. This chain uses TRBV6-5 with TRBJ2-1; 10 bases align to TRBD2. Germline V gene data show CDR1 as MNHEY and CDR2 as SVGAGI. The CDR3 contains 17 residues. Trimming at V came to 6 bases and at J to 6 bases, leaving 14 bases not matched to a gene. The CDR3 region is CASSLGVSGRAFNEQFF. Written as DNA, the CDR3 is TGTGCCAGCAGCCTTGGGGTAAGCGGGAGGGCCTTCAATGAGCAGTTCTTC.

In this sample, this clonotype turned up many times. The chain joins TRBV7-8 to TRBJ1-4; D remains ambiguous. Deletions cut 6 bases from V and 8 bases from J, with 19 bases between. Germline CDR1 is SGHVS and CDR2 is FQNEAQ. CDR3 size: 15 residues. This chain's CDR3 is CASSLGPSREEKLFF. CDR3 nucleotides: TGTGCCAGCAGTCTCGGGCCCAGCCGAGAGGAAAAACTGTTTTTT. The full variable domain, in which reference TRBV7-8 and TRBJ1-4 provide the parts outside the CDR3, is GAGVSQSPRYKVAKRGQDVALRCDPISGHVSLFWYQQALGQGPEFLTYFQNEAQLDKSGLPSDRFFAERPEGSVSTLKIQRTQQEDSAVYLCASSLGPSREEKLFFGSGTQLSVL.

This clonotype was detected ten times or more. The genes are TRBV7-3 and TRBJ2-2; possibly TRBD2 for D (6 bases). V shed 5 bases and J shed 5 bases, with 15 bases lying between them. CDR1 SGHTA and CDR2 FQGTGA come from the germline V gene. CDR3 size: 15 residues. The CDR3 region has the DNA TGTGCCAGCAGCCCCGACGGACTATTAACCGGGGAGCTGTTTTTT. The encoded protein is CASSPDGLLTGELFF.

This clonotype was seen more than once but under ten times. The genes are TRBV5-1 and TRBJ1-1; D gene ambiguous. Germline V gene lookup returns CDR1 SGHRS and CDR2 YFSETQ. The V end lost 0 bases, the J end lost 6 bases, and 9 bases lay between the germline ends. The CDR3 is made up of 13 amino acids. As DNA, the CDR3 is TGCGCCAGCAGCTTGGCCGGTGGAGCTGAAGCTTTCTTT. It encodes CASSLAGGAEAFF.

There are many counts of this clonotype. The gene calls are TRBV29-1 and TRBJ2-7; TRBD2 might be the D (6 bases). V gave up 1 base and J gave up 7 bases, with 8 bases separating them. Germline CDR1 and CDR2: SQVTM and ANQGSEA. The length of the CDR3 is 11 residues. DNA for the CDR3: TGCAGCGTTGAAGGGGGGAGGGAGCAGTACTTC. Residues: CSVEGGREQYF.